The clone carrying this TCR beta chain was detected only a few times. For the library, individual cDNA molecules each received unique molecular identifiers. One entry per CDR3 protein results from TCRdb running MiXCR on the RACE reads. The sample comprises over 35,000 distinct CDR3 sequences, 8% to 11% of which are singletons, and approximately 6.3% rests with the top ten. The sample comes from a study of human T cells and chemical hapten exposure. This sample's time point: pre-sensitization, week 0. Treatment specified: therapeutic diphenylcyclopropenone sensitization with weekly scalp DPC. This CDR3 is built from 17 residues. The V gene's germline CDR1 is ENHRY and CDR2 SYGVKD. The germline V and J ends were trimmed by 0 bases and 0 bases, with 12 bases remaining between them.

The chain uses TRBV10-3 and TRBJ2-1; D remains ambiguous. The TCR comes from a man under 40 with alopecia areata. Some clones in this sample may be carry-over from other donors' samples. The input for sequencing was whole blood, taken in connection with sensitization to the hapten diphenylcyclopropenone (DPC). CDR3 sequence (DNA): TGTGCCATCAGTGAGTCTTTGGCGGTGAGCTCCTACAATGAGCAGTTCTTC. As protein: CAISESLAVSSYNEQFF.